This T cell receptor (beta chain) came from a study of shared clonotypes between healthy human individuals. Study findings and constraints: Researchers sampled blood only, noting tissue repertoires likely differ. The genetic and exposure-history diversity represented was limited by few donors.

This clone was detected only a few times. Its antigen is still unknown. Assay: immunoSEQ multiplex PCR; the TCRdb copy retains only in-frame clones and omits some. This sample has 2.3 million or so clones; more than 85% occur once, and the top ten carry 0.35% to 0.5%. Donors included only healthy HIV-negative adults lacking recent acute infections or vaccinations. The donors, all of them Caucasian adults, lived in Nashville, Tennessee. This clonotype originated in a man younger than 35 in good health. Some clones in this sample may be carry-over from other donors' samples. Input material: naive CD4+ T cells from PBMCs. The subset here: CD45RA+ positively selected.

The CDR3 protein is CASNELQVITEAFF. Here the CDR3 DNA reads TGTGCCAGCAACGAACTACAGGTGATTACTGAAGCTTTCTTT. V gene TRBV2 combines with J gene TRBJ1-1, with a possible D match to TRBD1 (5 bases). Germline V gene data show CDR1 as SNHLY and CDR2 as FYNNEI. The CDR3 is 14 amino acids. Trimming removed 7 bases from V and 5 bases from J, with 17 bases in between.